Following are 21 T cell receptor beta chains from one sample sequenced in a study of T cells expressing NK-cell markers (TCRdb year 2020). Libraries were constructed by 5' RACE. This sample was sequenced with an Illumina HiSeq 2000. Each CDR3 protein sequence appears as one entry after TCRdb reprocessed the reads, and no DNA is included. This sample's clone table shows 550,000 or so distinct CDR3 sequences. The top ten hold under 4.5% of the sample. Input material: blood T cells: a sorted CD56 or NKG2C T cell subset, CD4+ or CD8+ T cells, or bulk PBMC T cells (not recorded which). These receptors all come from a man younger than 30 in good health. Donor details come from another sample of the same person, matched by shared clones.

This chain's CDR3 is CASSQAGQGLRKLFF. This chain joins TRBV4-1 and TRBJ1-4; TCRdb picks TRBD1, but there is no DNA to check that call. CDR3 length: 15 residues. Germline values: CDR1 MGHRA, CDR2 YSYEKL.

The V call is TRBV20-1, the J call TRBJ2-5; TCRdb's assignment of TRBD1 cannot be checked, as there is no DNA. The CDR3 consists of 13 residues. Per the germline V gene, CDR1 is DFQATT and CDR2 is SNEGSKA (reference sequence). CDR3 in amino acids: CSAPGAFQETQYF.

The chain couples TRBV19 to TRBJ2-1. The CDR3 sequence is 15 residues long. Germline lookup yields CDR1 LNHDA and CDR2 SQIVND (reference sequence). CDR3 protein: CASSYSGSIYNEQFF.

The gene calls are TRBV28 and TRBJ2-1. CDR3 size: 14 residues. The germline gives CDR1 MDHEN, CDR2 SYDVKM. The CDR3: CASTDMSSYNEQFF.

This chain uses TRBV20-1 with TRBJ2-1; the D call from TCRdb, TRBD2, cannot be confirmed without DNA. CDR3 size: 15 residues. Germline V CDR1 and CDR2: DFQATT, SNEGSKA (reference sequence). CDR3 sequence: CSATGVLAGVYEQFF.

The genes are TRBV29-1 and TRBJ2-1; TCRdb returns TRBD1, unconfirmable since there is no DNA. Germline V gene lookup returns CDR1 SQVTM and CDR2 ANQGSEA. The CDR3 length is 13 residues. CDR3 protein: CSAKGQGMGEQFF.

This chain connects TRBV29-1 to TRBJ2-7; TCRdb's D gene call, TRBD2, goes unchecked for lack of DNA. This CDR3 is built from 15 residues. Germline values: CDR1 SQVTM, CDR2 ANQGSEA. The CDR3 loop is CSVDGSGTDSYEQYF.

The V and J genes are TRBV6-2 or TRBV6-3 and TRBJ2-1; TCRdb names TRBD2, which stays unverified in the absence of DNA. Germline V gives CDR1 MNHEY, CDR2 SVGEGT. The CDR3 extends over 15 amino acids. CDR3 sequence reads: CASTRAGVWYNEQFF.

The chain combines TRBV20-1 with TRBJ2-5; TCRdb calls TRBD1, which cannot be checked without DNA. This CDR3 has 16 residues. CDR1 is DFQATT, CDR2 SNEGSKA, per germline (reference sequence). This CDR3 reads CSARAWDNPYQETQYF.

This CDR3 reads CASSAREGTDTQYF. This chain uses TRBV12-3 or TRBV12-4 with TRBJ2-3; TCRdb's D call, TRBD2, is unchecked because there is no DNA. The CDR3 is 14 amino acids.

The chain couples TRBV11-2 to TRBJ2-1; as DNA is missing, the TRBD1 call by TCRdb cannot be tested. Germline lookup yields CDR1 SGHAT and CDR2 FQNNGV. The CDR3 runs 15 residues. CDR3 in amino acids: CASSPGQGKGNEQFF.

V and J are TRBV24-1 and TRBJ2-3; TCRdb's assignment of TRBD1 cannot be checked, as there is no DNA. The CDR3 spans 18 residues. CDR1 and CDR2 from the germline V gene are KGHDR and SFDVKD. The CDR3 is CATSDPSSVGGLRDTQYF.

The chain carries TRBV18 and TRBJ2-7. The CDR3 is 11 amino acids. Looked up from germline, CDR1 is KGHSH and CDR2 is LQKENI. CDR3 amino acids: CASSEKSEQYF.

The chain has TRBV4-1 and TRBJ2-1; TCRdb returns TRBD2, unconfirmable since there is no DNA. The CDR3 loop spans 14 amino acids. Germline V gene data show CDR1 as MGHRA and CDR2 as YSYEKL. CDR3 in amino acids: CASSQLEGPNEQFF.

This chain connects TRBV2 to TRBJ2-7; TCRdb outputs TRBD2, but without DNA this stays unchecked. The CDR3 has 14 residues. Germline CDR1 and CDR2: SNHLY and FYNNEI. The CDR3 reads CASRASGSYREQYF.

V is TRBV18 and J is TRBJ2-5. Germline V gene lookup returns CDR1 KGHSH and CDR2 LQKENI. The CDR3 spans 14 residues. The CDR3 loop is CASSPTGYQETQYF.

The chain carries TRBV19 and TRBJ2-3; TCRdb's assignment of TRBD1 cannot be checked, as there is no DNA. Per germline, CDR1 LNHDA and CDR2 SQIVND (reference sequence). The CDR3 extends over 14 amino acids. The CDR3 protein is CASSFGGAGDTQYF.

V gene TRBV12-3 or TRBV12-4 combines with J gene TRBJ2-1; the TRBD2 assignment by TCRdb is unverifiable without DNA. This CDR3 is 15 amino acids long. The CDR3 reads CASSPLAGVVNEQFF.

The V and J genes are TRBV15 and TRBJ2-7. The germline CDR1 and CDR2 sequences are LNHNV and YYDKDF (reference sequence). The CDR3 has 14 residues. This CDR3 is CATSRDFEFFEQYF.

This chain links TRBV28 with TRBJ1-5; TCRdb gives TRBD1 as the D gene, but with no DNA this cannot be confirmed. The CDR3 spans 14 residues. CDR1 and CDR2 from the germline V gene are MDHEN and SYDVKM. The CDR3 loop reads CASSPYQGNQPQHF.

The gene calls are TRBV11-2 and TRBJ2-3. Germline lookup yields CDR1 SGHAT and CDR2 FQNNGV. The CDR3 runs to 13 residues. CDR3 in amino acids: CASSSWRADTQYF.